The clone carrying this T cell receptor beta chain was counted a single time. The repertoire was sequenced with immunoSEQ multiplex PCR; TCRdb's copy has only in-frame clones and lacks some. The sample yields approximately 88,000 clones, about 90% seen once. Germline trimming cut 1 base from V and 4 bases from J; bases unmatched to any gene: 0. Germline V gene lookup returns CDR1 LGHNA and CDR2 YNFKEQ. This CDR3 is built from 15 residues. The data belong to a study of blood T cell repertoires in COVID-19. Background on the study: Some COVID-19 samples were acute and others convalescent; all came from the United States, Italy and Spain. PBMCs, B-cell-depleted T cells, or T cells provided the cDNA or gDNA that made up the material.

This receptor was taken from a woman between 50 and 59 years old in a cohort sampled during active COVID-19. V gene TRBV4-2 combines with J gene TRBJ2-1; 11 bases are a match to TRBD2. The sample was peripheral blood. This CDR3 reads CASSQGTSGYNEQFF. CDR3 nucleotide sequence: TGTGCCAGCAGCCAAGGGACTAGCGGGTACAATGAGCAGTTCTTC.